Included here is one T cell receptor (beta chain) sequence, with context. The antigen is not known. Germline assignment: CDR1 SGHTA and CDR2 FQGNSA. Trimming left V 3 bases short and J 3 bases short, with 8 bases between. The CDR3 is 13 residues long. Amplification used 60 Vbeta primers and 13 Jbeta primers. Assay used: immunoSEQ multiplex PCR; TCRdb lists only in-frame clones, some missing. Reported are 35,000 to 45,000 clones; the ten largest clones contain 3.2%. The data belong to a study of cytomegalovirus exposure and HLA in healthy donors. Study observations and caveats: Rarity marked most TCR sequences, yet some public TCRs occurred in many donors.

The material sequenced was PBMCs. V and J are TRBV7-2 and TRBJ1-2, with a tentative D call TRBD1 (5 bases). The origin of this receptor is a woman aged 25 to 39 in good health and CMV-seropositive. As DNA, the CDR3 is TGTGCCAGCAGCTTGGGGCAGGACTATGGCTACACCTTC. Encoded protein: CASSLGQDYGYTF.